Sequencing of this T cell receptor beta chain was carried out in a study of early stage breast cancer tumors. To note about this clone: Its antigen is not known.

This table comes from immunoSEQ multiplex PCR, and its TCRdb copy is limited to in-frame clones, with some not included. The sample shows over 40,000 clones, around four fifths of them seen only once. Overall study results and limits: Compared with adjacent normal breast tissue, tumors showed 2 to 2.5-fold greater T cell density and higher clonality. Enriched TCRB sequences shared across patients were mostly commonly generated sequences. Tumor and normal breast were distinguished via blood comparison in about 90% of the 16 patients.

CDR3 size: 15 residues. Germline loops: CDR1 LNHDA, CDR2 SQIVND (reference sequence). Deletions cut 7 bases from V and 0 bases from J, with 10 bases between. The gene calls are TRBV19 and TRBJ2-6; no reliable D call. Sequencing input: blood. This TCR was recovered from a person between 35 and 49 years old with breast cancer. CDR3 amino acids: CASISLNSGANVLTF. CDR3 sequence (DNA): TGTGCCAGTATTTCTCTAAACTCTGGGGCCAACGTCCTGACTTTC.